This TCR beta chain was captured by sequencing in a study of blood T cell repertoires in COVID-19. The data were produced by immunoSEQ multiplex PCR, yet TCRdb's version contains in-frame clones alone and is incomplete. The profile shows about 170,000 clones, roughly four fifths of them singletons. Patients in Seattle were enrolled during active infection, then followed longitudinally. Points on this clone: One end of the junction does not line up with germline, which may come from a read error.

There are 14 residues in the CDR3. The V gene's germline CDR1 is SGHRS and CDR2 YFSETQ. V usage is TRBV5-1 and J usage is TRBJ1-1; the match to TRBD1 covers 9 bases. This clonotype was obtained from a woman older than 75 with COVID-19, enrolled during active disease. What was sequenced was peripheral blood. DNA of the CDR3: TGCGCCAGCAGGTTGGGACAGGGTGGTACAGAAGCTTTCTTT. This gives the protein CASRLGQGGTEAFF. Using reference TRBV5-1 and TRBJ1-1 for the parts outside the CDR3, the full variable domain is KAGVTQTPRYLIKTRGQQVTLSCSPISGHRSVSWYQQTPGQGLQFLFEYFSETQRNKGNFPGRFSGRQFSNSRSEMNVSTLELGDSALYLCASRLGQGGTEAFFGQGTRLTVV.